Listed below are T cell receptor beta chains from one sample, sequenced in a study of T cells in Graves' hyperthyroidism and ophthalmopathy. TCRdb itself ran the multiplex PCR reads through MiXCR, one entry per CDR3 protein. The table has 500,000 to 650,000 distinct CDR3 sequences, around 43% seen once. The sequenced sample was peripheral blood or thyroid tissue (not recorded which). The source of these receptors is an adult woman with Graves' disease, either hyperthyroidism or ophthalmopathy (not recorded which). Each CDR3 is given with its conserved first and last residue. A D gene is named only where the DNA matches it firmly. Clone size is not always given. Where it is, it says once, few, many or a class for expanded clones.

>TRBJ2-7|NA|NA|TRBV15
TGTGCCACCAGCCGCGGACTGGAAAATTACGAGCAGTACTTC
CATSRGLENYEQYF
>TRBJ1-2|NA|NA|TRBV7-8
TGCGCCAGCAGCCAGAGTCCCTATGGCTACACCTTC
CASSQSPYGYTF
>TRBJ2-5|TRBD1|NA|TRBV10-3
TGTGCCATCAGTGACCCACAGGGGGCGATCGGAGAGACCCAGTACTTC
CAISDPQGAIGETQYF
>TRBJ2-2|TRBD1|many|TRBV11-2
TGTGCCAGCAGCTGGGGACAGCACCGCGGGGAGCTGTTTTTT
CASSWGQHRGELFF
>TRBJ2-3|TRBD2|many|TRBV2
TGTGCCAGCACCCGCGCGACTAGCGGGGAAGTAGATACGCAGTATTTT
CASTRATSGEVDTQYF
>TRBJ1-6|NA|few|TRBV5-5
TGTGCCAGCAGCTTGGACAGGTTCAATTCACCCCTCCACTTT
CASSLDRFNSPLHF
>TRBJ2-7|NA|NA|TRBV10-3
TGTGCCATCACTTCAGCGGGTTCCTACGATCAGTACTTC
CAITSAGSYDQYF
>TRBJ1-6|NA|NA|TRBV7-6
TGTGCCAGCAGCTTAACACCGACAGGAAGTGTCTTTGACCTCCACTTT
CASSLTPTGSVFDLHF
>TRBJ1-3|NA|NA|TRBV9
TGTGCCAGCAGCGAGATACAGGGCAGCTCTGGAAACACCATATATTTT
CASSEIQGSSGNTIYF
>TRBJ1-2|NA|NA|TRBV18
TGTGCCAGCTCACCACCATCAGGGAGGTTGGACTATGGCTACACCTTC
CASSPPSGRLDYGYTF
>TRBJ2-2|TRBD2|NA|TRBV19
TGTGCCACCACTCCTAGCGGGAGAAGCACCGGGGAGCTGTTTTTT
CATTPSGRSTGELFF
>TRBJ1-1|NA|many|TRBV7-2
TGTGCCAGCAGCTTTATTTGGTCCGACACTGAAGCTTTCTTT
CASSFIWSDTEAFF
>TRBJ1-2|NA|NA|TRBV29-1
TGCAGCGACGTGGCGCGCTATGGCTACACCTTC
CSDVARYGYTF
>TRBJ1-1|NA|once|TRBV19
TGTGCCAGCACCCACAGGGTGTTGGTGAACACTGAAGCTTTCTTT
CASTHRVLVNTEAFF
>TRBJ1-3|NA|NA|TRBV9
TGTGCCAGCAGCGTGGGGGGACGGGTGGCCGGAAACACCATATATTTT
CASSVGGRVAGNTIYF
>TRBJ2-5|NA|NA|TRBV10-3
TGTGCCATCAGTGATCCTAGCAGCTTTCCCTGGTCCCAAGAGACCCAGTACTTC
CAISDPSSFPWSQETQYF
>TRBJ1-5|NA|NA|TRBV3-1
TGTGCCAGCAGCCCCCGCCGGAATCAGCCCCAGCATTTT
CASSPRRNQPQHF
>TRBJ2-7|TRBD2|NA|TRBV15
TGTGCCACCAGCAGAGAAACTAGCGCGACCTACGAGCAGTACTTC
CATSRETSATYEQYF
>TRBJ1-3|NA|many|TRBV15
TGTGCCACCAGCAGAGACAGGGCTGGAAACACCATATATTTT
CATSRDRAGNTIYF
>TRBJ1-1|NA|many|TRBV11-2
TGTGCCAGCAGCTTACACCTCGCGGAGAACACTGAAGCTTTCTTT
CASSLHLAENTEAFF
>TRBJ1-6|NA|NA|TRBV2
TGTGCCAGCAGTCCGCCCTCAGTGGGTTCACCCCTCCACTTT
CASSPPSVGSPLHF
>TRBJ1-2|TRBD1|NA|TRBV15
TGTGCCAAGACAGGGGTTGACTATGGCTACACCTTC
CAKTGVDYGYTF
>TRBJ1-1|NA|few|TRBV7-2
TGTGCCAGCAGCTCCTTGGCGGGGCACACTGAAGCTTTCTTT
CASSSLAGHTEAFF
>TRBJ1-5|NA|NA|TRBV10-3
TGTGCCATCAGGGACCGGGACTTCAATCAGCCCCAGCATTTT
CAIRDRDFNQPQHF
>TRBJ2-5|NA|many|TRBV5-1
TGCGCCAGCAGCAAGGGGGTTCAAGAGACCCAGTACTTC
CASSKGVQETQYF
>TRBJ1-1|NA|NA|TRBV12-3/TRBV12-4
TGTGCCAGCATCCTTACGGACGGGTTAAACACTGAAGCTTTCTTT
CASILTDGLNTEAFF